Sequencing of this T cell receptor (beta chain) was carried out in a study of early T cells in non-severe SARS-CoV-2 infection. About the research overall: Sequencing used unsorted whole-blood bulk RNA, so chains lack pairing.

This clonotype has more than one count but fewer than ten. No antigen is known for it. Study-level results: Sequences matched to VDJdb favored anti-spike CD8 responses, while private and CD4 specificities were missed.

The CDR3 spans 13 residues. The ends were cut back, 7 bases at V and 2 bases at J, with 13 bases in the middle. Germline-derived CDR1 and CDR2 are SQVTM and ANQGSEA. Attachment of unique molecular identifiers was made to individual cDNA molecules. One entry per CDR3 protein results from TCRdb running MiXCR on the 5' RACE reads. This sample has tens of thousands of distinct CDR3 sequences; over 8.5% occur once, and the top ten carry less than 15%. Sample: whole blood. This TCR came from an adult who was a healthcare worker with PCR-confirmed SARS-CoV-2 infection or an uninfected control (not recorded which). The rearrangement joins TRBV29-1 to TRBJ2-3; a weak D match, TRBD2 (5 bases). In DNA form, the CDR3 reads TGCAGCGCCAAGTCGGGAATCACAGATACGCAGTATTTT. Translated: CSAKSGITDTQYF.